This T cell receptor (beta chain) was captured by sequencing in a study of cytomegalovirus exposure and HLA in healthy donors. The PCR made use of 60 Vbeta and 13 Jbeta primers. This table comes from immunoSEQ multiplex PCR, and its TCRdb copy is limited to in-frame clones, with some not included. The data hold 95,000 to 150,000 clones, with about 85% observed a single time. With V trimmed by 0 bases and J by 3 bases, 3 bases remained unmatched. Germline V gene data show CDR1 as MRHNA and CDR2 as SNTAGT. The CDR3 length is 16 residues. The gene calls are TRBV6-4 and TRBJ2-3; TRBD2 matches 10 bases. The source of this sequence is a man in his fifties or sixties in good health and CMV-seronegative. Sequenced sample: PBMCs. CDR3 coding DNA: TGTGCCAGCAGTGACTCAGCGGGGGGGCATACAGATACGCAGTATTTT. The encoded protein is CASSDSAGGHTDTQYF.